This T cell receptor (beta chain) was sequenced in a study of T-cell memory formation after mild COVID-19. Germline V gene data show CDR1 as LGHNT and CDR2 as FRNRAP. The CDR3 runs to 14 residues. With 11 bases removed from V and 1 base from J, the gap between germline ends came to 15 bases. TCRdb recomputed calls from the 5' RACE reads with MiXCR, one row per CDR3 protein. The sample carries hundreds of thousands of distinct CDR3 sequences, about 20% recorded once. The receptor comes from a man between 18 and 35 years old who had mild COVID-19 (a few samples of this study predate the infection). Cell type and time point are not known. Sequenced input: PBMCs or a T cell subset sorted from them (not recorded which). The chain has TRBV12-5 and TRBJ2-1; D might be TRBD1 (7 bases). This CDR3 is CASRQGGSYNEQFF. In nucleotides, the CDR3 is TGTGCTTCCAGACAGGGAGGATCCTACAATGAGCAGTTCTTC.